A single sample gave rise to the 7 T cell receptor beta chains below, sequenced in a study of CD8 T cells in ankylosing spondylitis. A single record per CDR3 protein comes from TCRdb applying MiXCR to the 5' RACE reads. This sample has some 840,000 distinct CDR3 sequences; about an eighth occur once, and the top ten carry just over 0.5%. The study's findings and limits: A motif of under 10 highly homologous TCR beta variants was seen as apparently characteristic of ankylosing spondylitis blood.

Antigens for these TCRs are unknown. The sample taken for sequencing was blood, either unsorted or a sorted T cell fraction (not recorded which). The origin of the receptors is a male donor with ankylosing spondylitis.

V gene TRBV6-5 combines with J gene TRBJ2-5; no definite D call. Trimming removed 3 bases from V and 7 bases from J, with 9 bases in between. The CDR3 length is 12 residues. The V gene's germline CDR1 is MNHEY and CDR2 SVGAGI. For the CDR3, the DNA is TGTGCCAGCAGTTATAAGGTCGGGACCCAGTACTTC. This codes for CASSYKVGTQYF.

The V gene is TRBV7-9, the J gene TRBJ2-6; 8 nucleotides match TRBD1. This CDR3 is 14 amino acids long. The trim removed 3 bases at V and 9 bases at J, leaving 4 bases unmatched. Germline CDR1 is SEHNR and CDR2 is FQNEAQ (reference sequence). This CDR3 reads CASSFGTGFNVLTF. The CDR3 nucleotides are TGTGCCAGCAGCTTCGGGACAGGTTTCAACGTCCTGACTTTC. The full variable domain, with the rest looked up from reference TRBV7-9 and TRBJ2-6, is DTGVSQNPRHKITKRGQNVTFRCDPISEHNRLYWYRQTLGQGPEFLTYFQNEAQLEKSRLLSDRFSAERPKGSFSTLEIQRTEQGDSAMYLCASSFGTGFNVLTFGAGSRLTVL.

This clonotype has a count of ten or more. The V call is TRBV7-2, the J call TRBJ1-5; 7 positions agree with TRBD1. The CDR3 is 13 amino acids. After removal of 5 bases from V and 4 bases from J, the junction contained 2 bases not matched to a gene. The germline V gene has CDR1 SGHTA and CDR2 FQGNSA. The CDR3 sequence is CASSVGQNQPQHF. The CDR3 DNA sequence: TGTGCCAGCAGCGTGGGACAGAATCAGCCCCAGCATTTT.

This clonotype showed up many times. J is TRBJ1-4 and V is TRBV7-2; D gene unclear. Per the germline V gene, CDR1 is SGHTA and CDR2 is FQGNSA. Trimming pared 3 bases from V and 5 bases from J, leaving 13 bases between. The CDR3 spans 15 residues. CDR3 sequence reads: CASSLGLAVNEKLFF. CDR3 bases: TGTGCCAGCAGCTTGGGTTTGGCGGTAAATGAAAAACTGTTTTTT.

This clonotype was observed at least ten times. This chain connects TRBV5-4 to TRBJ1-2; 7 bases are a match to TRBD1. The ends lost 6 bases at V and 0 bases at J; junction bases unmatched: 11. The CDR3 extends over 16 amino acids. The germline gives CDR1 SGHNT, CDR2 YYREEE (reference sequence). The CDR3 region is CASTYRTGATNYGYTF. CDR3 coding DNA: TGTGCCAGCACCTACAGGACAGGAGCTACTAACTATGGCTACACCTTC. Full variable domain (rest looked up from reference TRBV5-4 and TRBJ1-2): ETGVTQSPTHLIKTRGQQVTLRCSSQSGHNTVSWYQQALGQGPQFIFQYYREEENGRGNFPPRFSGLQFPNYSSELNVNALELDDSALYLCASTYRTGATNYGYTFGSGTRLTVV.

In its sample, this clonotype was seen many times. This chain connects TRBV20-1 to TRBJ1-1; D uncertain. This CDR3 has 15 residues. V was cut by 5 bases and J by 1 base, with 17 bases left in between. The germline gives CDR1 DFQATT, CDR2 SNEGSKA (reference sequence). The CDR3 region is CSASQVQDANTEAFF. CDR3 sequence (DNA): TGCAGTGCTTCCCAGGTGCAGGATGCGAACACTGAAGCTTTCTTT.

A few counts support this clonotype. The V call is TRBV12-3 or TRBV12-4, the J call TRBJ2-1; TRBD2 matches at 7 bases. This CDR3 has 14 amino acids. V shed 4 bases, J shed 9 bases, and the junction held 9 bases outside the gene matches. CDR3 region: CASSSLSGDGEQFF. The CDR3 nucleotides are TGTGCCAGCAGTTCACTCAGCGGGGATGGTGAGCAGTTCTTC.